A single sample gave rise to the 26 T cell receptor beta chains below, sequenced in a study of T cells in narcolepsy. Assay used: immunoSEQ multiplex PCR; TCRdb lists only in-frame clones, some missing. The sample shows 25,000 to 30,000 clones, 75% to 85% of them seen only once. Sequencing used memory (CD45RA-) CD4+ T cells from blood. These receptors all come from a human donor in good health.

V and J are TRBV18 and TRBJ2-1, with TRBD2 matching over 8 bases. Trimming took 4 bases from V and 10 from J; bases not matched to a gene: 15. CDR3 length: 16 amino acids. In germline, CDR1 is KGHSH, CDR2 LQKENI. The CDR3 nucleotides read TGTGCCAGCTCACTCCTACCGGGAAAAGTAGCGGGAGAGCAGTTCTTC. It yields the protein CASSLLPGKVAGEQFF.

The genes are TRBV9 and TRBJ2-5; 8 nucleotides agree with TRBD1. V was pared by 0 bases and J by 3 bases, with 7 bases of the junction left unmatched. This CDR3 is 16 amino acids long. The germline CDR1 and CDR2 sequences are SGDLS and YYNGEE. The CDR3 reads CASSVGGQGAKETQYF. The CDR3 nucleotides read TGTGCCAGCAGCGTAGGAGGCCAGGGGGCTAAAGAGACCCAGTACTTC.

This clone turned up a few times. This rearrangement joins TRBV7-9 to TRBJ2-3; maybe TRBD1 (6 bases). The V end was cut by 5 bases, the J end by 6 bases, with 12 bases between. CDR3 length: 13 residues. Germline-derived CDR1 and CDR2 are SEHNR and FQNEAQ (reference sequence). The CDR3 region is CASSTRGPDTQYF. CDR3 in DNA: TGTGCCAGCAGCACCAGGGGACCCGATACGCAGTATTTT.

The gene calls are TRBV6-5 and TRBJ2-7, with a weak D call TRBD1 (5 bases). CDR1 MNHEY and CDR2 SVGAGI come from the germline V gene. Deletions cut 6 bases from V and 4 bases from J, with 13 bases between. The CDR3 contains 13 residues. The CDR3 region is CASRDTFIYEQYF. CDR3 sequence (DNA): TGTGCCAGCAGGGACACCTTTATATACGAGCAGTACTTC.

The V gene is TRBV28, the J gene TRBJ2-3; D gene uncertain. Germline CDR1 reads MDHEN; CDR2 reads SYDVKM. V gave up 8 bases and J gave up 6 bases, with 15 bases separating them. The CDR3 totals 13 residues. The CDR3 loop is CASGAPGGDTQYF. The CDR3 DNA sequence: TGTGCCAGCGGAGCGCCTGGTGGGGATACGCAGTATTTT.

In its sample, this clone was seen once. The CDR3 DNA sequence: TGTGCCAGCAGCTTAGTTTCCGATCAGCCCCAGCATTTT. Its protein is CASSLVSDQPQHF. The gene calls are TRBV11-2 and TRBJ1-5; no clear D gene. The CDR3 has 13 residues. Germline-derived CDR1 and CDR2 are SGHAT and FQNNGV. With 1 base removed from V and 5 bases from J, the gap between germline ends came to 6 bases.

V gene TRBV6-6 combines with J gene TRBJ2-5; 11 nucleotides agree with TRBD1. From germline, CDR1 is MNHNY and CDR2 SVGAGI (reference sequence). The CDR3 totals 14 residues. V trimming: 7 bases; J trimming: 2 bases; junction bases outside the gene matches: 3. The CDR3 DNA follows: TGTGCCAGCACTCGGGACAGGGGGCAAGAGACCCAGTACTTC. It specifies CASTRDRGQETQYF.

The chain couples TRBV11-2 to TRBJ2-5; 12 bases agree with TRBD2. Trimming cost V 1 base and J 1 base; bases outside gene matches: 1. The germline gives CDR1 SGHAT, CDR2 FQNNGV. The CDR3 is made up of 16 amino acids. The CDR3 spells CASSLGTSGIQETQYF. The CDR3 DNA reads as TGTGCCAGCAGCTTAGGGACTAGCGGGATCCAAGAGACCCAGTACTTC.

The chain is built from TRBV27 and TRBJ1-1; 7 nucleotides align to TRBD1. Trimming cost V 7 bases and J 3 bases; bases outside gene matches: 5. The CDR3 consists of 13 residues. Looked up from germline, CDR1 is MNHEY and CDR2 is SMNVEV (reference sequence). CDR3 DNA sequence: TGTGCCAGCAAGAGGGGGCGCGACACTGAAGCTTTCTTT. Residues: CASKRGRDTEAFF.

This clone was observed a few times. The gene calls are TRBV9 and TRBJ2-4; the D call may be TRBD1 or TRBD2 (5 bases each). Trimming removed 0 bases at V and 1 base at J, with 20 bases between. This CDR3 has 19 residues. CDR1 and CDR2 from the germline V gene are SGDLS and YYNGEE. The CDR3 protein is CASSVAPSVRDLAKNIQYF. CDR3 coding DNA: TGTGCCAGCAGCGTAGCTCCCTCGGTTCGGGACCTTGCCAAAAACATTCAGTACTTC.

V usage is TRBV4-1 and J usage is TRBJ2-7, with D possibly being TRBD2 (6 bases). The CDR3 length is 14 residues. V was pared by 4 bases and J by 2 bases, with 12 bases between. Per germline, CDR1 MGHRA and CDR2 YSYEKL. CDR3 DNA sequence: TGCGCCAGCAGCCGAGGGACTTCCGCCTACGAGCAGTACTTC. Amino acid sequence: CASSRGTSAYEQYF.

V and J are TRBV4-1 and TRBJ1-4, with D tentatively TRBD1 (6 bases). The CDR3 spans 17 residues. Deletions cut 0 bases from V and 4 bases from J, with 15 bases between. Germline V gives CDR1 MGHRA, CDR2 YSYEKL. The CDR3: CASSQDSHRVGNEKLFF. DNA of the CDR3: TGCGCCAGCAGCCAAGATTCCCACAGGGTGGGTAATGAAAAACTGTTTTTT.

The chain has TRBV5-4 and TRBJ2-5, with unresolved D. Germline values: CDR1 SGHNT, CDR2 YYREEE (reference sequence). Trimming left V 4 bases short and J 0 bases short, with 4 bases between. The CDR3 is 12 residues long. DNA for the CDR3: TGTGCCAGCAGCCAATACCAAGAGACCCAGTACTTC. Protein product: CASSQYQETQYF. The whole variable domain, filled in from reference TRBV5-4 and TRBJ2-5, reads ETGVTQSPTHLIKTRGQQVTLRCSSQSGHNTVSWYQQALGQGPQFIFQYYREEENGRGNFPPRFSGLQFPNYSSELNVNALELDDSALYLCASSQYQETQYFGPGTRLLVL.

This clone was recorded once. V and J are TRBV19 and TRBJ1-2; a possible D gene is TRBD1 (6 bases). CDR1 LNHDA and CDR2 SQIVND come from the germline V gene (reference sequence). Trimming left V 3 bases short and J 8 bases short, with 16 bases between. The CDR3 consists of 14 residues. The CDR3 here is CASSIRGRTVGYTF. CDR3 DNA sequence: TGTGCCAGTAGTATTCGGGGGCGAACAGTCGGCTACACCTTC.

This clone is a singleton in its sample. The V and J genes are TRBV5-1 and TRBJ2-5; TRBD1 is a possible D gene (6 bases). Trimming stripped 6 bases from V and 2 bases from J, with 14 bases between. The CDR3 covers 14 residues. Germline loops: CDR1 SGHRS, CDR2 YFSETQ. CDR3 in amino acids: CASTQGGPQETQYF. The CDR3 bases are TGCGCCAGCACTCAAGGGGGTCCACAAGAGACCCAGTACTTC.

The chain carries TRBV4-1 and TRBJ1-6, with 9 bases identical to TRBD1. V shed 4 bases and J 9 bases; nucleotides not matched to a gene: 4. Germline CDR1 MGHRA, CDR2 YSYEKL. The CDR3 has 14 residues. CDR3 coding DNA: TGCGCCAGCAGCCTAACAGGGGGCCGTTCACCCCTCCACTTT. It is translated as CASSLTGGRSPLHF.

The V and J genes are TRBV19 and TRBJ2-7; D is unresolved. This CDR3 is built from 13 residues. CDR1 is LNHDA, CDR2 SQIVND, per germline (reference sequence). The V end was cut by 2 bases, the J end by 1 base, with 6 bases between. In nucleotides, the CDR3 is TGTGCCAGTAGTATACGGCGGTCCTACGAGCAGTACTTC. Amino acids: CASSIRRSYEQYF.

The genes are TRBV21-1 and TRBJ2-1; TRBD2 is taken as the D call from the table, unchecked against the DNA. TRBV21-1 is reported as a pseudogene. The CDR3 extends over 19 amino acids. CDR3 in DNA: TGTGCCAGCAGCAAACGTGAATCTAGCGGACCCTTTAATAACAATGAGCAGTTCTTC. Protein product: CASSKRESSGPFNNNEQFF.

The chain has TRBV5-1 and TRBJ1-2, with D hard to call. Germline assignment: CDR1 SGHRS and CDR2 YFSETQ. V was trimmed by 0 bases and J by 8 bases, leaving 8 bases between them. The CDR3 is 12 amino acids. The CDR3 sequence is CASSLESPGYTF. The CDR3 bases are TGCGCCAGCAGCTTGGAGTCGCCCGGCTACACCTTC.

The V and J genes are TRBV4-2 and TRBJ2-1, with D maybe TRBD2 (5 bases). The CDR3 extends over 15 amino acids. The germline gives CDR1 LGHNA, CDR2 YNFKEQ. The ends were cut back, 4 bases at V and 5 bases at J, with 15 bases in the middle. As DNA, the CDR3 is TGTGCCAGCAGCCCCAGTACCGGGAACAACAATGAGCAGTTCTTC. Translation gives CASSPSTGNNNEQFF.

The CDR3 nucleotides are TGTGCCAGCAGTCGGGGGAGCGGAGGGGCCAACGTCCTGACTTTC. It codes for CASSRGSGGANVLTF. The chain is built from TRBV14 and TRBJ2-6; perhaps TRBD2 as D (6 bases). The CDR3 runs to 15 residues. The V end was cut by 6 bases, the J end by 4 bases, with 13 bases between. Germline V CDR1 and CDR2: SGHDN, FVKESK.

The rearrangement links TRBV18 to TRBJ1-5; D perhaps matches TRBD1 (6 bases). The CDR3 length is 16 residues. V lost 0 bases to trimming and J lost 6 bases, with 15 bases between them. Looked up from germline, CDR1 is KGHSH and CDR2 is LQKENI. The CDR3 sequence: CASSPPSTGKGQPQHF. Here the CDR3 DNA reads TGTGCCAGCTCACCACCCTCAACAGGGAAGGGTCAGCCCCAGCATTTT.

The chain is built from TRBV6-5 and TRBJ1-1, with D hard to call. Trimming cost V 7 bases and J 2 bases, with 8 bases left between them. The CDR3 loop spans 12 amino acids. Germline V gene lookup returns CDR1 MNHEY and CDR2 SVGAGI. CDR3 sequence (DNA): TGTGCCAGCACCCGGGGAAACACTGAAGCTTTCTTT. Translating gives CASTRGNTEAFF.

This clone has more than one count but fewer than ten. V usage is TRBV7-9 and J usage is TRBJ2-2; 8 nucleotides match TRBD1. With V trimmed by 5 bases and J by 5 bases, 13 bases remained unmatched. There are 17 residues in the CDR3. From germline, CDR1 is SEHNR and CDR2 FQNEAQ (reference sequence). In DNA, the CDR3 is TGTGCCAGCAGCAGTGACCCAGGGGGCGCCGGGACCGGGGAGCTGTTTTTT. Translated: CASSSDPGGAGTGELFF.

The CDR3 DNA follows: TGTGCCACCAGCAGAAATGCCGGGACAGGGGGTGAAGCTTTCTTT. This gives the protein CATSRNAGTGGEAFF. V is TRBV15 and J is TRBJ1-1, with TRBD1 identical over 11 bases. The germline V gene has CDR1 LNHNV and CDR2 YYDKDF (reference sequence). This CDR3 has 15 residues. The trim removed 2 bases at V and 7 bases at J, leaving 6 bases unmatched. Variable domain in full (rest from reference TRBV15 and TRBJ1-1): DAMVIQNPRYQVTQFGKPVTLSCSQTLNHNVMYWYQQKSSQAPKLLFHYYDKDFNNEADTPDNFQSRRPNTSFCFLDIRSPGLGDTAMYLCATSRNAGTGGEAFFGQGTRLTVV.

This clone showed up just a few times. This chain connects TRBV2 to TRBJ2-7; D possibly corresponds to TRBD1 (6 bases). This CDR3 is 15 amino acids long. Germline assignment: CDR1 SNHLY and CDR2 FYNNEI. Trimming stripped 5 bases from V and 0 bases from J, with 14 bases between. The CDR3 DNA reads TGTGCCAGCAGTATACAGGGTTTGGGCTCCTACGAGCAGTACTTC. Amino acid sequence: CASSIQGLGSYEQYF.